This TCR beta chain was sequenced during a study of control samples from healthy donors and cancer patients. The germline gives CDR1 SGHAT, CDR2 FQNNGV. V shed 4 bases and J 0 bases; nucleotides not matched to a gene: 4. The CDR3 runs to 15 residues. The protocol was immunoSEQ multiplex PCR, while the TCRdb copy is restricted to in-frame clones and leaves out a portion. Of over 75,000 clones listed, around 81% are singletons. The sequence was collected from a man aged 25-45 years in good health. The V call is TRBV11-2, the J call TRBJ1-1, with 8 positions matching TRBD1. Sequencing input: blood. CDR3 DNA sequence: TGTGCCAGCAGCTACCGGACAGGGATGAACACTGAAGCTTTCTTT. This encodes CASSYRTGMNTEAFF.